This record covers a single TCR beta chain. This sample was included in a study of T cell responses to AZD1222 COVID-19 vaccine. Germline V CDR1 and CDR2: SEHNR, FQNEAQ (reference sequence). Trimming at V came to 6 bases and at J to 9 bases, leaving 21 bases not matched to a gene. This CDR3 is 18 amino acids long. Using immunoSEQ multiplex PCR, the repertoire was profiled, and TCRdb retains in-frame clones only, with some absent. The data contain roughly 130,000 clones, approximately 88% of them singletons. This TCR was sampled from an adult in good health. The chain recombines TRBV7-9 with TRBJ2-1; 9 bases align to TRBD2. The sample here was peripheral blood, taken on day 0 of MenACWY control vaccination. The CDR3 protein is CASRPSIRSGRPSGEQFF. The CDR3 nucleotides read TGTGCCAGCAGACCTTCGATCCGGAGCGGGAGGCCGTCGGGTGAGCAGTTCTTC.